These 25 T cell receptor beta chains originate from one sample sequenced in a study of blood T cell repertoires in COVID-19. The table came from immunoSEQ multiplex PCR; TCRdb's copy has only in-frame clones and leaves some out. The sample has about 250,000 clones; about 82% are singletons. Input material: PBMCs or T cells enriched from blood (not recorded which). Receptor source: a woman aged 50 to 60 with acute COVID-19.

The CDR3 bases are TGTGCCAGCAGCCCCAGCACGACAGGGTGGAACACTGAAGCTTTCTTT. This sequence encodes CASSPSTTGWNTEAFF. The chain uses TRBV9 and TRBJ1-1; 7 nucleotides line up with TRBD1. The CDR3 is 16 amino acids. Germline values: CDR1 SGDLS, CDR2 YYNGEE. V shed 4 bases and J 1 base; nucleotides not matched to a gene: 10.

CDR3 coding DNA: TGTGCCAGCAGCGAGACTAGCGCACCCCGAGATGAGCAGTTCTTC. It codes for CASSETSAPRDEQFF. The V and J genes are TRBV7-2 and TRBJ2-1; 8 bases fit TRBD2. V dropped 5 bases and J dropped 8; count of bases not matched to a gene: 11. The germline V gene has CDR1 SGHTA and CDR2 FQGNSA. This CDR3 spans 15 amino acids.

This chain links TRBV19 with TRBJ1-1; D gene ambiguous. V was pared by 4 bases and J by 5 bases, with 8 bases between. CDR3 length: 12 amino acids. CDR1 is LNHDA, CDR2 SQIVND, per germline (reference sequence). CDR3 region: CASSTGLTEAFF. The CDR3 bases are TGTGCCAGTAGTACAGGATTAACTGAAGCTTTCTTT.

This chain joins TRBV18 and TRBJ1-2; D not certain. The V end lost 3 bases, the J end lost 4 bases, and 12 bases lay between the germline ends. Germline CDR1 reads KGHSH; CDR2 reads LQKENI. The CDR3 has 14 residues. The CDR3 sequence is CASSPEQLSYGYTF. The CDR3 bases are TGTGCCAGCTCACCGGAACAGCTGAGCTATGGCTACACCTTC.

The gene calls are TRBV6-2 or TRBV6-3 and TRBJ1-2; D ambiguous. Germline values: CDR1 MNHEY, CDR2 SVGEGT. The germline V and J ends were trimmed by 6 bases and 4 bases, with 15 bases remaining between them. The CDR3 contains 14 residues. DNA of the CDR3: TGTGCCAGCAGCCATACGCCCCTAGGCTATGGCTACACCTTC. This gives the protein CASSHTPLGYGYTF.

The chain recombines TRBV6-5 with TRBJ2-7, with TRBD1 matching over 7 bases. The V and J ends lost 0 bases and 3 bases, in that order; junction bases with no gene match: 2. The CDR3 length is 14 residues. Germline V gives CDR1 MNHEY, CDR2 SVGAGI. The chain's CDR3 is CASSYSTGNYEQYF. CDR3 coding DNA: TGTGCCAGCAGTTACTCGACAGGGAACTACGAGCAGTACTTC.

The CDR3 sequence is CASSVMREGYTF. CDR3 bases: TGTGCCAGCAGCGTTATGAGGGAAGGCTACACCTTC. This sequence joins TRBV5-4 and TRBJ1-2; D uncertain. V was trimmed by 4 bases and J by 8 bases, leaving 12 bases between them. CDR3 length: 12 amino acids. Germline lookup yields CDR1 SGHNT and CDR2 YYREEE (reference sequence). Supplemented by reference TRBV5-4 and TRBJ1-2, the full variable domain reads ETGVTQSPTHLIKTRGQQVTLRCSSQSGHNTVSWYQQALGQGPQFIFQYYREEENGRGNFPPRFSGLQFPNYSSELNVNALELDDSALYLCASSVMREGYTFGSGTRLTVV.

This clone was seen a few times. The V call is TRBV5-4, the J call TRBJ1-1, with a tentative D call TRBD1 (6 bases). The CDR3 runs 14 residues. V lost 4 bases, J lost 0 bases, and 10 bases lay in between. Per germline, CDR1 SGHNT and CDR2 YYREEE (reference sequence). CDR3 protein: CASSKTGLNTEAFF. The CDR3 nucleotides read TGTGCCAGCAGCAAGACAGGTCTGAACACTGAAGCTTTCTTT.

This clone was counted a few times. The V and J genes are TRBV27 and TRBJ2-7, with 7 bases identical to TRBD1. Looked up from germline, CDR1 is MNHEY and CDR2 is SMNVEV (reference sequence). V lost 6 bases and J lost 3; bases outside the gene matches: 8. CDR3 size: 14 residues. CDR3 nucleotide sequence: TGTGCCAGCAGGAGAGGCGCAGGGGGCTACGAGCAGTACTTC. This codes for CASRRGAGGYEQYF.

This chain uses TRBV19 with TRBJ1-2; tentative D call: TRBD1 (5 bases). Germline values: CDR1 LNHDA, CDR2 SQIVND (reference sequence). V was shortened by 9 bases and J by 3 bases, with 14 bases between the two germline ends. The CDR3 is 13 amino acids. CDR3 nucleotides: TGTGCCAGCCTTCAGGGAAATTACTATGGCTACACCTTC. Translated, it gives CASLQGNYYGYTF. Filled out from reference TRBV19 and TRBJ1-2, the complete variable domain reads DGGITQSPKYLFRKEGQNVTLSCEQNLNHDAMYWYRQDPGQGLRLIYYSQIVNDFQKGDIAEGYSVSREKKESFPLTVTSAQKNPTAFYLCASLQGNYYGYTFGSGTRLTVV.

In DNA, the CDR3 is TGTGCCAGCAGCGAGGCAGGGGGGAACGACGAAAAACTGTTTTTT. As protein: CASSEAGGNDEKLFF. The chain is built from TRBV5-5 and TRBJ1-4; 7 bases are a match to TRBD1. Germline assignment: CDR1 SGHKS and CDR2 YYEKEE (reference sequence). The length of the CDR3 is 15 residues. With 4 bases clipped from V and 8 bases from J, the junction kept 11 bases outside the gene matches.

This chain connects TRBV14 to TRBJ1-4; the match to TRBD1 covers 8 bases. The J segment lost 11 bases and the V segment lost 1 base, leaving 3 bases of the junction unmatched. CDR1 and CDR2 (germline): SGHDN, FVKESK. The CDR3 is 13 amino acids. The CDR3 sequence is CASSQVTGGKLFF. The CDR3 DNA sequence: TGTGCCAGCAGCCAAGTAACAGGGGGGAAACTGTTTTTT.

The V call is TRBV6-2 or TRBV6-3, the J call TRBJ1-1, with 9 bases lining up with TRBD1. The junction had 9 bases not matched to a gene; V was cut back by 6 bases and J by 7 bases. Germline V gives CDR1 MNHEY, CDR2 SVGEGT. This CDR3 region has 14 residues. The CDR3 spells CASSGAGQGFEAFF. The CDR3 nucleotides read TGTGCCAGCAGCGGGGCCGGACAGGGGTTTGAAGCTTTCTTT.

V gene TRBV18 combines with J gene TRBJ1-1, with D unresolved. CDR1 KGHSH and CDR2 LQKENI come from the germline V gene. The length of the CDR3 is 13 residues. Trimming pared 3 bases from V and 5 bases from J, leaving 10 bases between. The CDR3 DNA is TGTGCCAGCTCACCGAGGGAAGTTACTGAAGCTTTCTTT. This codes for CASSPREVTEAFF.

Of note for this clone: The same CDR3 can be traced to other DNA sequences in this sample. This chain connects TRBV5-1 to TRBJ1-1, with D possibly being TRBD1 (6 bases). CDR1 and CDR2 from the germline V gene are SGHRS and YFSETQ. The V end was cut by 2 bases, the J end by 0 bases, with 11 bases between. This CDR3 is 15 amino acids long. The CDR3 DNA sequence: TGCGCCAGCAGCTTAGGGGGGGCTATGAACACTGAAGCTTTCTTT. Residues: CASSLGGAMNTEAFF.

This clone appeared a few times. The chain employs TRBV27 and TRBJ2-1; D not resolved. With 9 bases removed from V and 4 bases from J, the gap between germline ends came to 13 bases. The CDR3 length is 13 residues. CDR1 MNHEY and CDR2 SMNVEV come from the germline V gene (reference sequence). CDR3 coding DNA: TGTGCCAGTGCCTCGGCAGCGTACAATGAGCAGTTCTTC. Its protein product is CASASAAYNEQFF.

CDR3 DNA sequence: TGTGCCAGCAGGGGAATGGGTGGCAGGGGAGAATCTGAAGCTTTCTTT. This codes for CASRGMGGRGESEAFF. The chain carries TRBV25-1 and TRBJ1-1; D is perhaps TRBD1 (6 bases). The CDR3 runs 16 residues. Looked up from germline, CDR1 is MGHDK and CDR2 is SYGVNS. Trimming removed 6 bases at V and 6 bases at J, with 23 bases between.

DNA of the CDR3: TGTGCCAGCAGCTCTACAGGGGTAGCAACTAATGAAAAACTGTTTTTT. It encodes CASSSTGVATNEKLFF. This sequence joins TRBV13 and TRBJ1-4; 7 bases align to TRBD1. The CDR3 runs to 16 residues. Germline trimming cut 4 bases from V and 0 bases from J; bases unmatched to any gene: 5. Germline lookup yields CDR1 PRHDT and CDR2 FYEKMQ (reference sequence).

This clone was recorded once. The CDR3 DNA reads TGTGCCAGCAGCTTAGCGGGGGGTGATGAGCAGTTCTTC. This sequence encodes CASSLAGGDEQFF. The chain links TRBV25-1 to TRBJ2-1; 10 nucleotides match TRBD2. The junction had 4 bases not matched to a gene; V was cut back by 6 bases and J by 8 bases. The CDR3 is 13 amino acids. Looked up from germline, CDR1 is MGHDK and CDR2 is SYGVNS.

DNA for the CDR3: TGTGCCAGCAGCCCGGCCCCTAGTATTGAAGCTTTCTTT. As protein: CASSPAPSIEAFF. This chain connects TRBV5-6 to TRBJ1-1; D is uncertain. The CDR3 spans 13 residues. The germline V and J ends were trimmed by 4 bases and 7 bases, with 14 bases remaining between them. CDR1 and CDR2 from the germline V gene are SGHDT and YYEEEE.

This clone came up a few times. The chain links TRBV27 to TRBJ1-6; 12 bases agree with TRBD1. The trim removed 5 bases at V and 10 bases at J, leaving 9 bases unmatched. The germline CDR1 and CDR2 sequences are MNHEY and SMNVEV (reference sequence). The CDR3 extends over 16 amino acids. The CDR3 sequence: CASSLRDRGRGSPLHF. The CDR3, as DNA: TGTGCCAGCAGTCTCCGGGACAGGGGGCGAGGATCACCCCTCCACTTT.

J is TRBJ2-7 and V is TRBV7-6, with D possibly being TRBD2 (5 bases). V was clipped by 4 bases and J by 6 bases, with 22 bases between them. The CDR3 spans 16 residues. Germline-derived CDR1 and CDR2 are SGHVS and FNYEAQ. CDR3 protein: CASSSPLRAQYGEQYF. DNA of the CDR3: TGTGCCAGCAGCTCGCCCTTGCGGGCGCAATACGGCGAGCAGTACTTC. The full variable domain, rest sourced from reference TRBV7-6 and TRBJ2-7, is GAGVSQSPRYKVTKRGQDVALRCDPISGHVSLYWYRQALGQGPEFLTYFNYEAQQDKSGLPNDRFSAERPEGSISTLTIQRTEQRDSAMYRCASSSPLRAQYGEQYFGPGTRLTVT.

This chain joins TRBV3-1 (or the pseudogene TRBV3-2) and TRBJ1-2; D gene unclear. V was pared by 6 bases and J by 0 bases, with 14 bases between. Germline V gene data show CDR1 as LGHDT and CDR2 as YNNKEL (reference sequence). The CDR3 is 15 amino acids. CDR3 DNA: TGTGCCAGCAGTCAGGCTGTCGGTACTAACTATGGCTACACCTTC. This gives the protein CASSQAVGTNYGYTF.

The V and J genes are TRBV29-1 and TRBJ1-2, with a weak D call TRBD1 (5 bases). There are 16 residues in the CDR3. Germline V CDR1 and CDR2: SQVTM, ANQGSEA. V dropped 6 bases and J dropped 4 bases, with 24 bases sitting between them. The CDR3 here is CSVERGSRRGGYGYTF. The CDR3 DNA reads TGCAGCGTGGAAAGGGGTAGTCGGCGAGGCGGCTATGGCTACACCTTC.

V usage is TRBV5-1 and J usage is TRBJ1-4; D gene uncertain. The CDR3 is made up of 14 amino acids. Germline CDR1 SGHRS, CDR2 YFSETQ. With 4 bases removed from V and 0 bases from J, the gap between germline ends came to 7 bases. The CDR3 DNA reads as TGCGCCAGCAGCCTAGCACCAACTAATGAAAAACTGTTTTTT. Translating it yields CASSLAPTNEKLFF.